This TCR beta chain was sequenced in a study of blood T cells in healthy people across ages (dated by TCRdb to between 2014 and 2017). Describing the broader study: Template switching captured roughly one uniquely barcoded TCR beta cDNA molecule per two T cells in model experiments. To track age-related changes in TCR beta repertoire diversity, the study relied on deep sequencing normalized with unique cDNA molecular identifiers. The donors were divided into four age groups: young (average approximately 15 years), middle-aged (roughly 40), aged (roughly 60) and long-lived (nearly 85). To avoid experimental bias, donors of different ages were randomly spread across the sequencing lanes. The study analyzed two additional independent replicas of 1 million unique cDNA reads from the same blood draw for two donors, one aged 18 to 30 and one aged 80 or older.

Systemically healthy Caucasian individuals from Russia, approximately 39 in total and aged roughly 6 to 100 years, were included as donors. Ten milliliters of peripheral blood were drawn from each donor into EDTA-treated Vacutainer tubes. Ficoll-Paque density-gradient centrifugation was used to isolate PBMCs, with at least 6.5 million per sample. Trizol reagent was used to extract total RNA from PBMCs, with at least 5 micrograms per sample. For every donor, flow cytometry on a PBMC aliquot measured the percentage of naive CD45RAhigh/CD27high T cells. The receptor library was made with 5' RACE. The sequencer listed for this sample is Illumina HiSeq 2500. A second 7 to 11 cycle PCR used a sample-barcoded 5' primer and a J-beta primer mix. A template-switch 5' adaptor carrying 12 random nucleotides introduced a unique molecular identifier onto each TCR beta cDNA molecule. Each sample yielded at least 2.5 million CDR3-containing paired-end reads. The Mint cDNA synthesis kit, primed by a TRBC-specific oligonucleotide, was used to synthesize first-strand cDNA from all RNA. All cDNA was treated with uracil-DNA glycosylase and then went through a first 18-cycle PCR with the universal primers M1SS and BC2_uni_R. Per the source publication's procedure: For normalization, 1 million high-quality reads, each with a distinct molecular identifier, were randomly selected from each sample. Reads with shared molecular identifiers were discarded instead of being binned into consensus sequences. CDR3 identification, clonotype clustering and error correction used MiTCR with a Q25 quality threshold and the strictest error-elimination algorithm. A nonparametric unseen species model using Euler transformation provided a lower-bound estimate of total TCR beta diversity. Clones were called with MiXCR by TCRdb after fastp trimmed the public reads at Q25, and only in-frame beta chains were retained. Duplicate CDR3 protein sequences are folded into a single record with the most common DNA and genes. TCRdb's processing, not the authors' own work, is the source of the V and J calls. The sample data list under 950,000 distinct CDR3 sequences, and about a fifth of these were observed just once. The biggest ten clones account for about 20% of the sample.

A word on this clonotype: Its target antigen remains unknown. Base qualities are not at hand, and no much larger clone is one base apart.

The research as a whole found: Donor CMV infection status was unknown, potentially confounding age-related changes in expanded clonotypes. A strong correlation was found between observed TCR beta diversity and the percentage of naive T cells measured by flow cytometry. The long-lived group showed more naive CD4+ T cells, fewer expanded clones and increased TCR diversity than the aged group, suggesting age selection. Total diversity estimates from one million sequenced T cells were considered lower bounds and underestimates. As age increased, observed TCR beta diversity per million T cells dropped in a roughly linear way, and a significant reduction was already evident by age 40. Conclusive comparison of naive and antigen-experienced compartments was prevented by the profiling of bulk unsorted PBMCs.

This sequence originates from a man between 65 and 79 years old in good health. The sequenced sample was blood.

The CDR3 protein is CASSRLAGGPTQYF. The DNA is as follows: TGTGCCAGCAGTCGACTAGCGGGAGGGCCAACGCAGTATTTT. Recombination linked TRBV12-3 or TRBV12-4 to TRBJ2-3, with 14 bases aligning to TRBD2. V is cut back by 5 bases and J by 9 bases, with 4 bases in the junction unmatched. The CDR3 contains 14 residues, cysteine and phenylalanine counted. Only the CDR3 region is kept as DNA, spanning 42 bases read in frame from base 1.